Following are 8 T cell receptor beta chains from one sample sequenced in a study of T cells in Graves' hyperthyroidism and ophthalmopathy (dated by TCRdb to between 2018 and 2020). To prepare the library, multiplex PCR was applied. These reads were obtained on an Illumina HiSeq 2000. The TCR beta CDR3 regions were amplified from the RNA transcripts. For the first round of RT-PCR on the TCR CDR3, the HTBI primer set was used together with the Qiagen OneStep RT-PCR kit. TCRdb itself trimmed the public reads at Q25 with fastp, ran MiXCR and retained productive beta chains. Here each entry gathers all rows of one CDR3 protein and keeps the most common genes and DNA. This sample has roughly 560,000 distinct CDR3 sequences in its table, and approximately 14% of those were observed once. The ten largest clones take up roughly 4.5% of the sample. The specimen sequenced was blood. The source is a woman between 35 and 50 years old with Graves' ophthalmopathy.

This clonotype has at least ten counts. The chain is built from TRBV6-1 and TRBJ2-7; 11 bases line up with TRBD2. Germline loops: CDR1 MNHNS, CDR2 SASEGT. J gave up 4 bases and V 5 bases, and 4 bases lay outside the gene matches. This CDR3 has 14 residues. CDR3 region: CASSRTSGPYEQYF. Written as DNA, the CDR3 is TGTGCCAGCAGTCGGACTAGCGGGCCATACGAGCAGTACTTC.

This clonotype was counted many times. This chain connects TRBV30 to TRBJ1-1; D uncertain. Deletions cut 2 bases from V and 6 bases from J, with 13 bases between. This CDR3 is built from 13 residues. In germline, CDR1 is GTSNPN, CDR2 SVGIG (reference sequence). The CDR3 bases are TGTGCCTGGAGTAATGTAGGTTGGTCTGAAGCTTTCTTT. As protein: CAWSNVGWSEAFF.

This clonotype was counted at least ten times. An end of the junction does not agree with germline; a read error may underlie this. The chain couples TRBV4-3 to TRBJ2-7, with 11 positions matching TRBD1. The CDR3 length is 13 residues. Germline lookup yields CDR1 LGHNA and CDR2 YSLEER. The CDR3 DNA is TGTGCCAGCAGCCAGGACAGGGGGCGCGAGCAGTACTTC. Encoded protein: CASSQDRGREQYF.

Many counts were recorded for this clonotype. This chain uses TRBV29-1 with TRBJ1-2, with 7 bases that match TRBD1. This CDR3 spans 13 amino acids. The V and J ends lost 5 bases and 3 bases, in that order; junction bases with no gene match: 6. CDR1 is SQVTM and CDR2 is ANQGSEA in the germline V gene. CDR3 residues: CSVTPGTDYGYTF. DNA of the CDR3: TGCAGCGTTACCCCCGGGACAGACTATGGCTACACCTTC.

This clonotype has at least ten counts. A junction end diverges from the germline sequence, so it may reflect a read error. This chain joins TRBV19 and TRBJ2-2; TRBD1 matches at 9 bases. Germline CDR1 is LNHDA and CDR2 is SQIVND (reference sequence). The CDR3 spans 15 residues. The DNA for the CDR3 is TGTGCCAGTAGTCTAGACAGGGGGATCACCGGGGAGCTGTTTTTT. Its protein product is CASSLDRGITGELFF.

The chain couples TRBV6-5 to TRBJ1-2; TRBD1 aligns across 9 bases. Losses at the gene ends were 0 bases for V and 5 bases for J; bases not matched to a gene: 7. The germline gives CDR1 MNHEY, CDR2 SVGAGI. This CDR3 is 16 amino acids long. This CDR3 is CASSYSSGQGVYGYTF. The CDR3 nucleotides are TGTGCCAGCAGTTACTCGTCGGGACAGGGAGTATATGGCTACACCTTC.

Many counts were recorded for this clonotype. The chain employs TRBV6-5 and TRBJ1-3; a weak D match, TRBD1 (5 bases). Germline V CDR1 and CDR2: MNHEY, SVGAGI. The V end lost 2 bases, the J end lost 0 bases, and 8 bases lay between the germline ends. The length of the CDR3 is 15 residues. Here the CDR3 reads CASSYERGSGNTIYF. DNA of the CDR3: TGTGCCAGCAGTTACGAGAGGGGCTCTGGAAACACCATATATTTT.

This clonotype was recorded many times. The gene calls are TRBV6-2 or TRBV6-3 and TRBJ1-5; possibly TRBD1 for D (6 bases). Germline CDR1 is MNHEY and CDR2 is SVGEGT. Trimming took 6 bases from V and 6 from J, leaving 15 bases between them. This CDR3 comprises 14 residues. This CDR3 reads CASSPGTSGQPQHF. The DNA for the CDR3 is TGTGCCAGCAGCCCCGGGACATCAGGTCAGCCCCAGCATTTT.